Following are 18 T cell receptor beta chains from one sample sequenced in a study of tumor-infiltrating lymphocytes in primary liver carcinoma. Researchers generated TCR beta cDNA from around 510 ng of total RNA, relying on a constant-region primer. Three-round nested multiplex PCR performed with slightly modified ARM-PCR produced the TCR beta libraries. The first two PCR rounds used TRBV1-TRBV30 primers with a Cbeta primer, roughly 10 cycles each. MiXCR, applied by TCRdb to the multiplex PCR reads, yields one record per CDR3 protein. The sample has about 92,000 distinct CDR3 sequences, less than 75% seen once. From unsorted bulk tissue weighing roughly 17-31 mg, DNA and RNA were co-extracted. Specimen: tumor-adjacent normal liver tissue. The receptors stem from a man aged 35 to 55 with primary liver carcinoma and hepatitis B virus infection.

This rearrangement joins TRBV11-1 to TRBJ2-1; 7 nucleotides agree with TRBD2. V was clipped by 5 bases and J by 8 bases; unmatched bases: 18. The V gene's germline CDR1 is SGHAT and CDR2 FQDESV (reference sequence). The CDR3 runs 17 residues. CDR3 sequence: CASSLGLAGEVDDEQFF. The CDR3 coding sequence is TGTGCCAGCAGCCTGGGATTGGCGGGAGAAGTTGACGATGAGCAGTTCTTC.

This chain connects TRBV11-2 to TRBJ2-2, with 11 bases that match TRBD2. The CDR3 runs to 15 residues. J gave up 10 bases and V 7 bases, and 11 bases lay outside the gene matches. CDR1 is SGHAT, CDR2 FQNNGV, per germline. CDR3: CASTRLAGGPKELFF. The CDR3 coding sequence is TGTGCCAGCACCCGATTAGCGGGAGGGCCGAAGGAGCTGTTTTTT.

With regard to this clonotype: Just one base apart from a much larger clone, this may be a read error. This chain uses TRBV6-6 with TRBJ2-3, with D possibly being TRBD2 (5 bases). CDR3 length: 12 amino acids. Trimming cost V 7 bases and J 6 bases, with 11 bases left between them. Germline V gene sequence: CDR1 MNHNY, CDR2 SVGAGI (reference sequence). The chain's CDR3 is CASMPSGDTQYF. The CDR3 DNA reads TGTGCCAGCATGCCCTCGGGGGATACGCAGTATTTT.

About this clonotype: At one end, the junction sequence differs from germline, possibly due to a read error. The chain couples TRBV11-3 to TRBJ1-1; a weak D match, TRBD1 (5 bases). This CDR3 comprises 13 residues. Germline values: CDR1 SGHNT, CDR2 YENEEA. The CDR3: CASSLVADTEAFF. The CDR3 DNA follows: TGTGCCAGCAGCTTAGTAGCGGACACTGAAGCTTTCTTC.

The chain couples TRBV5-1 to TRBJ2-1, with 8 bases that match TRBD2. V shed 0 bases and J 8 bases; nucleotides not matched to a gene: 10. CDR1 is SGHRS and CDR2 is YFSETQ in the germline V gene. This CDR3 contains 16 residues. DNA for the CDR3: TGCGCCAGCAGCTTGGGGGGGAATAGCGGGACGGATGAGCAGTTCTTC. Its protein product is CASSLGGNSGTDEQFF.

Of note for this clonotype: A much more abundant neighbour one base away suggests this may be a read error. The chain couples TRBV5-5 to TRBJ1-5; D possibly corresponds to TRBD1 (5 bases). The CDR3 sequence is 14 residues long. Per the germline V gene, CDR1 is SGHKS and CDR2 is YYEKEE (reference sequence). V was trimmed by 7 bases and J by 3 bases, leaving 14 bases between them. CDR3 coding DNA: TGTGCCAGCGGATGGGTGGGGCCCAATCAGCCCCAGCATTTT. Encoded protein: CASGWVGPNQPQHF.

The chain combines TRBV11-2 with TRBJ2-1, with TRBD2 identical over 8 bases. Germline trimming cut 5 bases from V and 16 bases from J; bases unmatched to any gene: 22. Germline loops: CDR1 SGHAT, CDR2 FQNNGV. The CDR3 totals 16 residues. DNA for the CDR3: TGTGCCAGCAGCCTGGATATCGGACTAGCCATGGGTGGGCACTTCTTC. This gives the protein CASSLDIGLAMGGHFF.

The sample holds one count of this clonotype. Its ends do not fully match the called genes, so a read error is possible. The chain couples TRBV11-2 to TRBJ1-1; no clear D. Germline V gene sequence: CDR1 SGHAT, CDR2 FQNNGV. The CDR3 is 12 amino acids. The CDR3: CASCLGYTEDFF. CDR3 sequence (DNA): TGTGCCAGCTGCCTAGGGTACACTGAAGATTTCTTT.

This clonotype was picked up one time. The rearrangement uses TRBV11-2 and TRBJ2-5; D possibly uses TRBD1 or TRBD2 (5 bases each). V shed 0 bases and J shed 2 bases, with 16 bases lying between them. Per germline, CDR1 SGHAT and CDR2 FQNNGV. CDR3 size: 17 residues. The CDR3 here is CASSLESGGSRQETQYF. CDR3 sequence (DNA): TGTGCCAGCAGCTTAGAAAGTGGGGGTAGTCGGCAAGAGACCCAGTACTTC.

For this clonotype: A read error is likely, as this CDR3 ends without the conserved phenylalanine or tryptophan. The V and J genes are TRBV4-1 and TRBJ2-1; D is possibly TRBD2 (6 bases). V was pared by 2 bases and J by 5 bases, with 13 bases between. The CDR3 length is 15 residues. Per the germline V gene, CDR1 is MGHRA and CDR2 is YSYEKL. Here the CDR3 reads CASSQNPREDNEQFL. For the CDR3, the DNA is TGCGCCAGCAGCCAAAATCCCAGGGAGGACAATGAGCAGTTCCTC.

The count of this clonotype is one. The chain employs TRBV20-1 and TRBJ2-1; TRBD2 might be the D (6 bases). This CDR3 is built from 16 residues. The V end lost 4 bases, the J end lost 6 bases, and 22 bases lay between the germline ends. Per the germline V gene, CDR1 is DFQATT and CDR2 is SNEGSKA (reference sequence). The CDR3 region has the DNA TGCAGTGCTATCCATGACATCGGGACTTACCTCAATGAGCAGTTCTTC. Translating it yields CSAIHDIGTYLNEQFF.

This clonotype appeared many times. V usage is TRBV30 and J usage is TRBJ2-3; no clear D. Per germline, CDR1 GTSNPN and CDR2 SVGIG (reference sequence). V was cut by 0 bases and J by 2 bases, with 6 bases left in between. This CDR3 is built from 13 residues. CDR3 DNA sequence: TGTGCCTGGAGTGTTTTAGCCACAGATACGCAGTATTTT. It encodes CAWSVLATDTQYF. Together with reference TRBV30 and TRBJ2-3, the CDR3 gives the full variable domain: SQTIHQWPATLVQPVGSPLSLECTVEGTSNPNLYWYRQAAGRGLQLLFYSVGIGQISSEVPQNLSASRPQDRQFILSSKKLLLSDSGFYLCAWSVLATDTQYFGPGTRLTVL.

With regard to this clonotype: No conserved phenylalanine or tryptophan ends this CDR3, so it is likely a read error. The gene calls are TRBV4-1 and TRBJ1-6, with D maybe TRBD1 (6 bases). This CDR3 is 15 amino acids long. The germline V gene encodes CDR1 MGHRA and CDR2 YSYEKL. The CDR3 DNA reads TGCGCCAGCATCCAAGTTCAGGGGCTGAATTCACCCCTCCACATT. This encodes CASIQVQGLNSPLHI.

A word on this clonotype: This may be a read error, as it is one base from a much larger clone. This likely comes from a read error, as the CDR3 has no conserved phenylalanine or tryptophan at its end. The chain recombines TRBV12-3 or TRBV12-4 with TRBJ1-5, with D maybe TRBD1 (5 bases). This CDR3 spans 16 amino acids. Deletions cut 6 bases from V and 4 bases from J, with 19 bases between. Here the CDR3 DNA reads TGTGCCAGCAGAAATACCAATGAGGGGCGGAATCAGCCCCAGCATCTT. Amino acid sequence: CASRNTNEGRNQPQHL.

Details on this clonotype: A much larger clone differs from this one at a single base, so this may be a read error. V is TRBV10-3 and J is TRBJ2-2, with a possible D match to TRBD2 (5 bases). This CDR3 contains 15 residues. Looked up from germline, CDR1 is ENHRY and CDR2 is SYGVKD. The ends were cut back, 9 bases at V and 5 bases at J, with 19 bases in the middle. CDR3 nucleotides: TGTGCCATTTCGCTTGAGGTTACGGGGACCGGGGAGCTGTTTTTT. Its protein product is CAISLEVTGTGELFF.

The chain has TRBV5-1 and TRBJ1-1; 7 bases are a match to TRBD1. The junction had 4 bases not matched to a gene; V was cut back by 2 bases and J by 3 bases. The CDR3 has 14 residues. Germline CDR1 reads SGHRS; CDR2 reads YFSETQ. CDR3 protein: CASSFRDRYTEAFF. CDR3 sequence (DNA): TGCGCCAGCAGCTTCCGGGACAGATACACTGAAGCTTTCTTT.

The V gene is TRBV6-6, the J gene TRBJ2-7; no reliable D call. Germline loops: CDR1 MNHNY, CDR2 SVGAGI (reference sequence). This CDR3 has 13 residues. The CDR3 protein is CVRSFGPDYEQYF. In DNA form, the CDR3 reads TGTGTCCGCAGTTTCGGACCGGACTACGAGCAGTACTTC.

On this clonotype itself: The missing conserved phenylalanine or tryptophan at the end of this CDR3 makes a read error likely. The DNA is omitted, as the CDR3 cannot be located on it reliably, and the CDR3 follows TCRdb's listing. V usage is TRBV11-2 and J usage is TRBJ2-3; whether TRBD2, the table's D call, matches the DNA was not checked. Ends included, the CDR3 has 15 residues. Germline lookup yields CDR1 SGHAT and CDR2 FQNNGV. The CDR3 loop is CASSLDAGGFDTQYS.